The text below deals with one T cell receptor beta chain. The CDR3 spans 15 residues. Trimming pared 0 bases from V and 2 bases from J, leaving 11 bases between. Per the germline V gene, CDR1 is SGHRS and CDR2 is YFSETQ. The data were obtained in a study of T cells in Graves' hyperthyroidism and ophthalmopathy. It was RNA transcripts that yielded the amplified TCR beta CDR3 regions. The TCR CDR3 was amplified in a first-round RT-PCR using the HTBI primer set. A single record per CDR3 protein comes from TCRdb applying MiXCR to the multiplex PCR reads. The data show about half a million distinct CDR3 sequences, about 16% seen once.

The specimen sequenced was blood. The chain links TRBV5-1 to TRBJ2-5; D gene uncertain. The receptor comes from a woman aged 30 to 39 with Graves' ophthalmopathy. CDR3 DNA sequence: TGCGCCAGCAGCTTGGTCGGCCCCCTTCAAGAGACCCAGTACTTC. It yields the protein CASSLVGPLQETQYF.